The 27 T cell receptor beta chains below all came from one sample that was sequenced in a study of cytomegalovirus exposure and HLA in healthy donors. PCR employed 60 Vbeta and 13 Jbeta primers. Libraries were prepared by immunoSEQ multiplex PCR; TCRdb keeps only in-frame clonotypes and omits some of them. The table records about 190,000 clones, approximately 83% of them present only once. The sequenced sample consisted of PBMCs. The receptors here all came from a boy aged 2 to 10 in good health and CMV-seronegative.

V and J are TRBV2 and TRBJ2-7; D uncertain. Trimming cost V 5 bases and J 3 bases, with 11 bases left between them. CDR1 SNHLY and CDR2 FYNNEI come from the germline V gene. The CDR3 consists of 13 residues. The CDR3 sequence: CASSSLGGYEQYF. DNA of the CDR3: TGTGCCAGCAGTTCTCTAGGTGGCTACGAGCAGTACTTC. Full variable domain (remainder filled in from reference TRBV2 and TRBJ2-7): EPEVTQTPSHQVTQMGQEVILRCVPISNHLYFYWYRQILGQKVEFLVSFYNNEISEKSEIFDDQFSVERPDGSNFTLKIRSTKLEDSAMYFCASSSLGGYEQYFGPGTRLTVT.

CDR3 amino acids: CASSKSKVDRLSSYEQYV. CDR3 nucleotides: TGTGCCAGCAGCAAATCCAAGGTCGACAGGCTCAGCTCCTACGAGCAGTACGTC. V gene TRBV21-1 combines with J gene TRBJ2-7; the table's TRBD1 call for D was not verified on the DNA. TRBV21-1 is a recognized pseudogene. This CDR3 comprises 18 residues.

The V call is TRBV6-4, the J call TRBJ1-1; 10 bases match TRBD1. The CDR3 has 17 amino acids. The ends lost 5 bases at V and 1 base at J; junction bases unmatched: 10. CDR1 and CDR2 (germline): MRHNA, SNTAGT. Here the CDR3 DNA reads TGTGCCAGCAGTACCAGGGGGGGACAGGGGACGAACACTGAAGCTTTCTTT. Protein: CASSTRGGQGTNTEAFF.

The rearrangement uses TRBV13 and TRBJ2-1; tentatively, D is TRBD2 (6 bases). This CDR3 has 15 residues. V was shortened by 2 bases and J by 7 bases, with 15 bases between the two germline ends. Germline assignment: CDR1 PRHDT and CDR2 FYEKMQ (reference sequence). The CDR3 coding sequence is TGTGCCAGCAGCTTATGGCGGGAAGTGAATAATGAGCAGTTCTTC. Translation: CASSLWREVNNEQFF.

CDR3 loop: CASSLVLGETQYF. CDR3 in DNA: TGTGCCAGCAGCTTAGTCCTCGGGGAGACCCAGTACTTC. This rearrangement joins TRBV25-1 to TRBJ2-5; D gene uncertain. The V gene lost 6 bases and the J gene lost 5 bases, with 13 bases spanning the gap. The germline V gene has CDR1 MGHDK and CDR2 SYGVNS. The CDR3 spans 13 residues.

In its sample, this clone was seen a few times. The chain has TRBV28 and TRBJ2-7, with D perhaps matching TRBD1 (6 bases). Deletions cut 3 bases from V and 6 bases from J, with 12 bases between. Germline-derived CDR1 and CDR2 are MDHEN and SYDVKM. The CDR3 sequence is 13 residues long. CDR3 in amino acids: CASSFQGSREQYV. The DNA of the CDR3 is TGTGCCAGCAGTTTTCAGGGGTCTCGCGAGCAGTACGTC.

The J gene is TRBJ1-1, the V gene TRBV7-9; TRBD1 might be the D (6 bases). The ends were cut back, 5 bases at V and 8 bases at J, with 12 bases in the middle. CDR3 length: 12 residues. Germline CDR1 and CDR2: SEHNR and FQNEAQ (reference sequence). The CDR3 DNA follows: TGTGCCAGCAGCGGGCGAACAGGGGAAGCTTTCTTT. It is translated as CASSGRTGEAFF.

This chain joins TRBV7-3 and TRBJ2-1, with 11 bases fitting TRBD2. After removal of 1 base from V and 6 bases from J, the junction contained 11 bases not matched to a gene. Germline V gene sequence: CDR1 SGHTA, CDR2 FQGTGA. CDR3 length: 18 residues. In nucleotides, the CDR3 is TGTGCCAGCAGCTTAAACCCCTGGATAGCGGGAGGGGGCAATGAGCAGTTCTTC. Translation gives CASSLNPWIAGGGNEQFF. The complete variable domain, with remaining parts taken from reference TRBV7-3 and TRBJ2-1, reads GAGVSQTPSNKVTEKGKYVELRCDPISGHTALYWYRQSLGQGPEFLIYFQGTGAADDSGLPNDRFFAVRPEGSVSTLKIQRTERGDSAVYLCASSLNPWIAGGGNEQFFGPGTRLTVL.

The genes are TRBV6-6 and TRBJ1-1; D not resolved. Germline V gene lookup returns CDR1 MNHNY and CDR2 SVGAGI (reference sequence). CDR3 length: 13 amino acids. V dropped 0 bases and J dropped 1 base, with 3 bases sitting between them. The CDR3 here is CASSYSKNTEAFF. The CDR3 DNA reads TGTGCCAGCAGTTACTCTAAGAACACTGAAGCTTTCTTT.

The chain has TRBV19 and TRBJ1-6, with D hard to call. V was pared by 5 bases and J by 7 bases, with 6 bases between. Germline CDR1 reads LNHDA; CDR2 reads SQIVND (reference sequence). The CDR3 sequence is 12 residues long. CDR3 bases: TGTGCCAGTAGTGACGGGAATTCACCCCTCCACTTT. It encodes CASSDGNSPLHF.

This chain connects TRBV6-1 to TRBJ1-1; unclear D gene. Trimming cost V 1 base and J 0 bases, with 9 bases left between them. CDR3 size: 15 residues. Germline-derived CDR1 and CDR2 are MNHNS and SASEGT. CDR3 amino acids: CASSEGNSMNTEAFF. Here the CDR3 DNA reads TGTGCCAGCAGTGAAGGAAACAGTATGAACACTGAAGCTTTCTTT.

This rearrangement joins TRBV2 to TRBJ2-2, with D possibly TRBD2 on 6 matching bases. Germline assignment: CDR1 SNHLY and CDR2 FYNNEI. This CDR3 contains 16 residues. Trimming pared 8 bases from V and 2 bases from J, leaving 18 bases between. In DNA, the CDR3 is TGTGCCAGCCGGGACTGGACGAAAACCAACACCGGGGAGCTGTTTTTT. Translated: CASRDWTKTNTGELFF.

The chain uses TRBV5-6 and TRBJ2-5; the D gene is possibly TRBD1 (5 bases). CDR3 length: 14 residues. Deletions cut 2 bases from V and 7 bases from J, with 15 bases between. From germline, CDR1 is SGHDT and CDR2 YYEEEE. The CDR3 DNA follows: TGTGCCAGCAGCTTTAGAGCAGGGTCGGGGACCCAGTACTTC. It specifies CASSFRAGSGTQYF. Using reference TRBV5-6 and TRBJ2-5 for the parts outside the CDR3, the full variable domain is DAGVTQSPTHLIKTRGQQVTLRCSPKSGHDTVSWYQQALGQGPQFIFQYYEEEERQRGNFPDRFSGHQFPNYSSELNVNALLLGDSALYLCASSFRAGSGTQYFGPGTRLLVL.

This clone was recorded only once. The V gene is TRBV7-2, the J gene TRBJ2-1, with 12 nucleotides matching TRBD1. CDR1 and CDR2 (germline): SGHTA, FQGNSA. The V and J ends lost 3 bases and 8 bases, in that order; junction bases with no gene match: 8. The CDR3 has 16 residues. The CDR3 sequence is CASSFGAGTGGYEQFF. CDR3 nucleotide sequence: TGTGCCAGCAGCTTCGGGGCCGGGACAGGGGGCTATGAGCAGTTCTTC.

The chain joins TRBV18 to TRBJ1-2, with 8 nucleotides matching TRBD1. The CDR3 is made up of 13 amino acids. V lost 3 bases, J lost 6 bases, and 3 bases stayed unmatched. Germline values: CDR1 KGHSH, CDR2 LQKENI. The CDR3 coding sequence is TGTGCCAGCTCACCGGAGACAGGGGATGGCTACACCTTC. It yields the protein CASSPETGDGYTF.

CDR3 sequence (DNA): TGTGCCAGCAGCGTAGAGCAAGGTCTTATGTGGCGGGGAGACAATGAGCAGTTCTTC. Translating it yields CASSVEQGLMWRGDNEQFF. This chain joins TRBV9 and TRBJ2-1; D may be TRBD2 (6 bases). This CDR3 comprises 19 residues. Germline CDR1 SGDLS, CDR2 YYNGEE. Trimming left V 0 bases short and J 5 bases short, with 24 bases between.

A few counts support this clone. The rearrangement uses TRBV28 and TRBJ2-7; 8 bases fit TRBD1. Germline assignment: CDR1 MDHEN and CDR2 SYDVKM. The CDR3 consists of 14 residues. After removal of 6 bases from V and 0 bases from J, the junction contained 4 bases not matched to a gene. The CDR3: CASRPDRDSYEQYF. CDR3 nucleotide sequence: TGTGCCAGCAGACCGGACAGGGACTCCTACGAGCAGTACTTC.

The chain is built from TRBV6-1 and TRBJ2-3, with TRBD1 as a possible D gene (7 bases). Germline V CDR1 and CDR2: MNHNS, SASEGT. The germline V and J ends were trimmed by 8 bases and 2 bases, with 14 bases remaining between them. The CDR3 covers 14 residues. The CDR3 coding sequence is TGTGCCAGCTCTAGCGACAGGGTCACAGATACGCAGTATTTT. This codes for CASSSDRVTDTQYF.

The V call is TRBV6-6, the J call TRBJ2-7; no clear D. Trimming stripped 4 bases from V and 1 base from J, with 8 bases between. The CDR3 contains 13 residues. Germline loops: CDR1 MNHNY, CDR2 SVGAGI (reference sequence). CDR3 bases: TGTGCCAGCAGTTTAGCTGAGTCCTACGAGCAGTACGTC. The encoded protein is CASSLAESYEQYV.

The gene calls are TRBV28 and TRBJ2-5; TRBD2 matches at 8 bases. The CDR3 totals 15 residues. From germline, CDR1 is MDHEN and CDR2 SYDVKM. V trimming: 2 bases; J trimming: 4 bases; junction bases outside the gene matches: 6. CDR3: CASSLKREKGETQYF. The CDR3 region has the DNA TGTGCCAGCAGTTTAAAGCGGGAGAAGGGAGAGACCCAGTACTTC.

The rearrangement uses TRBV4-2 and TRBJ2-5; D is perhaps TRBD2 (5 bases). Germline V gene sequence: CDR1 LGHNA, CDR2 YNFKEQ. The germline V and J ends were trimmed by 3 bases and 5 bases, with 16 bases remaining between them. The CDR3 totals 15 residues. The CDR3: CASSQDSVAEETQYF. Written as DNA, the CDR3 is TGTGCCAGCAGCCAGGACTCGGTAGCCGAGGAGACCCAGTACTTC.

A single count supports this clone. The chain employs TRBV19 and TRBJ1-2; D remains ambiguous. Deletions cut 5 bases from V and 7 bases from J, with 14 bases between. Germline V gives CDR1 LNHDA, CDR2 SQIVND (reference sequence). This CDR3 contains 13 residues. CDR3 loop: CASSLQGERGYTF. The DNA for the CDR3 is TGTGCCAGTAGTCTCCAAGGAGAGCGTGGCTACACCTTC.

This chain uses TRBV6-4 with TRBJ1-6; 9 nucleotides align to TRBD1. Trimming took 6 bases from V and 10 from J; bases not matched to a gene: 4. The CDR3 totals 13 residues. Per the germline V gene, CDR1 is MRHNA and CDR2 is SNTAGT. In DNA, the CDR3 is TGTGCCAGCAGCCCGGACAGGGGATCACCCCTCCACTTT. Protein: CASSPDRGSPLHF.

The chain recombines TRBV4-3 with TRBJ2-1; 9 bases fit TRBD1. There are 15 residues in the CDR3. Germline V CDR1 and CDR2: LGHNA, YSLEER. The ends lost 0 bases at V and 8 bases at J; junction bases unmatched: 5. Here the CDR3 DNA reads TGCGCCAGCAGCCAAGAGGTTGGACAGGGGTATGAGCAGTTCTTC. Protein sequence: CASSQEVGQGYEQFF.

CDR3 bases: TGTGCCAGCAGCAAAATTAGCGGGGGGCGGGGAGATACGCAGTATTTT. Protein sequence: CASSKISGGRGDTQYF. The genes are TRBV5-4 and TRBJ2-3; 10 positions match TRBD2. V lost 4 bases and J lost 5; bases outside the gene matches: 10. Per the germline V gene, CDR1 is SGHNT and CDR2 is YYREEE (reference sequence). The CDR3 is 16 amino acids.

The gene calls are TRBV5-1 and TRBJ2-1, with 13 nucleotides matching TRBD2. The V gene's germline CDR1 is SGHRS and CDR2 YFSETQ. The V and J ends lost 0 bases and 4 bases, in that order; junction bases with no gene match: 1. The CDR3 covers 16 residues. The CDR3 DNA reads as TGCGCCAGCAGCTTGGGACTAGCGGGGGGATACAATGAGCAGTTCTTC. Protein product: CASSLGLAGGYNEQFF.

V gene TRBV5-6 combines with J gene TRBJ2-7; 10 bases match TRBD1. CDR1 SGHDT and CDR2 YYEEEE come from the germline V gene. With V trimmed by 2 bases and J by 4 bases, 3 bases remained unmatched. The CDR3 spans 14 residues. The CDR3 sequence is CASSFWDRGYEQYV. The CDR3 nucleotides read TGTGCCAGCAGCTTCTGGGACAGGGGTTACGAGCAGTACGTC.